This TCR beta chain was sequenced in a study of blood T cell repertoires in COVID-19. The CDR3 consists of 14 residues. Looked up from germline, CDR1 is LGHNA and CDR2 is YNFKEQ. Trimming took 4 bases from V and 3 from J; bases not matched to a gene: 5. The table came from immunoSEQ multiplex PCR; TCRdb's copy has only in-frame clones and leaves some out. The sample consists of 390,000 or so clones, approximately 87% of them appearing once. The chain employs TRBV4-2 and TRBJ2-7, with 8 nucleotides matching TRBD2. Material: peripheral blood. The TCR originated in a woman aged 30 to 39 with COVID-19, enrolled during active disease. CDR3 nucleotide sequence: TGTGCCAGCAGCCGGACCGGGGGGGTCTACGAGCAGTACTTC. Its translation: CASSRTGGVYEQYF.